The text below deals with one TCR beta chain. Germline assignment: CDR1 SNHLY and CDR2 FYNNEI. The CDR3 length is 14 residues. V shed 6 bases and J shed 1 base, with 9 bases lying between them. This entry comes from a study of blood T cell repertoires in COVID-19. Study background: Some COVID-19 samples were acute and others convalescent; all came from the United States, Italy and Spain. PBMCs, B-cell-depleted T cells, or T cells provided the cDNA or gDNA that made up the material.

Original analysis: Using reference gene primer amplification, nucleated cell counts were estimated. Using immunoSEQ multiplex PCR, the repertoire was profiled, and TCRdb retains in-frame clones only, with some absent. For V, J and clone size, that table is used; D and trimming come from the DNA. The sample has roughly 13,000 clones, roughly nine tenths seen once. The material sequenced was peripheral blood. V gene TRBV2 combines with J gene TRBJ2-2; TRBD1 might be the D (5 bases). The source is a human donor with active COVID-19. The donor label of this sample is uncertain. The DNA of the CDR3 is TGTGCCAGCAGAAAACAGGTGAACACCGGGGAGCTGTTTTTT. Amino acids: CASRKQVNTGELFF.